The T cell receptor (beta chain) under discussion was sequenced for a study of cytomegalovirus exposure and HLA in healthy donors. Study findings and constraints: Cytomegalovirus-associated status was assigned to approximately 160 TCR beta chains. As a later analysis showed, several of the most significant clusters appeared to be linked to common viral pathogens.

On this clone itself: Its antigen is unknown.

CDR3 length: 15 residues. Trimming pared 6 bases from V and 5 bases from J, leaving 20 bases between. The germline V gene has CDR1 SGDLS and CDR2 YYNGEE. PCR primers comprised 60 Vbeta and 13 Jbeta primers. Using immunoSEQ multiplex PCR, the repertoire was profiled, and TCRdb retains in-frame clones only, with some absent. The table has about 65,000 clones, 60% to 65% seen once; the top ten hold roughly 2.8%. The specimen was PBMCs. The source of this sequence is a man under 40 in good health and CMV-seronegative. The chain is built from TRBV9 and TRBJ2-5; perhaps TRBD2 as D (5 bases). CDR3 sequence (DNA): TGTGCCAGCACCAAAGAGGGAAATCGCAGGGAGACCCAGTACTTC. As protein: CASTKEGNRRETQYF.